This T cell receptor beta chain is drawn from a study of early T cells in non-severe SARS-CoV-2 infection. On the study more broadly: From unsorted whole blood, bulk RNA was sequenced, and the chains remained unpaired. Study-level points and caveats: VDJdb-based annotation leaned toward anti-spike CD8 responses and missed private and CD4 specificities.

Individual cDNA molecules carried attached unique molecular identifiers. Each CDR3 protein is one row after TCRdb ran MiXCR on the 5' RACE reads. Of about 55,000 distinct CDR3 sequences in the sample, roughly an eighth were seen once. V lost 3 bases to trimming and J lost 0 bases, with 20 bases between them. The CDR3 consists of 18 residues. Looked up from germline, CDR1 is MNHNY and CDR2 is SVGAGI (reference sequence). This clonotype was found many times. Its antigen is unidentified. The genes are TRBV6-6 and TRBJ1-1; D is unclear. Sequencing was carried out using whole blood. The sequence derives from an adult who was a healthcare worker with PCR-confirmed SARS-CoV-2 infection or an uninfected control (not recorded which). CDR3: CASSYAAGPQRLNTEAFF. DNA of the CDR3: TGTGCCAGCAGTTATGCAGCGGGCCCTCAACGCCTGAACACTGAAGCTTTCTTT.